A single sample gave rise to the 10 T cell receptor beta chains below, sequenced in a study of human T cells and chemical hapten exposure. TCRdb re-analysed the RACE reads in MiXCR, keeping a single row per CDR3 protein. The data show about 92,000 distinct CDR3 sequences, about 11% seen once. Time point: patch test 3, about 24 weeks after DPC sensitization. This sample's treatment: therapeutic diphenylcyclopropenone sensitization with weekly scalp DPC. Sequencing used whole blood, obtained in connection with sensitization to the hapten diphenylcyclopropenone (DPC). The receptor set was obtained from a woman aged 25 to 39 with alopecia areata. Some clones in this sample may be carry-over from other donors' samples.

This clonotype has at least ten counts. The J gene is TRBJ2-2, the V gene TRBV5-1, with TRBD2 matching over 9 bases. J lost 1 base, V lost 7 bases, and 2 bases had no gene match. The CDR3 sequence is 14 residues long. From germline, CDR1 is SGHRS and CDR2 YFSETQ. The CDR3 here is CASRGRVNTGELFF. CDR3 in DNA: TGCGCCAGCCGCGGGAGGGTGAACACCGGGGAGCTGTTTTTT.

This clonotype occurred many times. V usage is TRBV2 and J usage is TRBJ1-4; D not certain. Per germline, CDR1 SNHLY and CDR2 FYNNEI. Trimming took off 2 bases at V and 5 bases at J, with 0 bases between the two ends. The CDR3 contains 11 residues. CDR3 sequence (DNA): TGTGCCAGCAGTGAAAATGAAAAACTGTTTTTT. It encodes CASSENEKLFF.

The chain has TRBV28 and TRBJ1-5; no reliable D call. The CDR3 covers 11 residues. Germline-derived CDR1 and CDR2 are MDHEN and SYDVKM. V dropped 6 bases and J dropped 4 bases, with 4 bases sitting between them. The CDR3 DNA is TGTGCCAGCAGCGGTAATCAGCCCCAGCATTTT. Its protein is CASSGNQPQHF.

Many counts were recorded for this clonotype. This chain connects TRBV27 to TRBJ2-2; D remains unclear. V was clipped by 1 base and J by 4 bases, with 4 bases between them. The germline gives CDR1 MNHEY, CDR2 SMNVEV (reference sequence). The CDR3 loop spans 13 amino acids. CDR3 amino acids: CASSLWPTGELFF. The CDR3 coding sequence is TGTGCCAGCAGTTTATGGCCCACCGGGGAGCTGTTTTTT.

This clonotype came up many times. The rearrangement links TRBV7-6 to TRBJ1-1, with TRBD1 identical over 9 bases. This CDR3 spans 14 amino acids. The ends lost 6 bases at V and 5 bases at J; junction bases unmatched: 7. Germline lookup yields CDR1 SGHVS and CDR2 FNYEAQ. CDR3 bases: TGTGCCAGCAGTTCGGACAGGGGAGGGACTGAAGCTTTCTTT. Encoded protein: CASSSDRGGTEAFF.

This clonotype has ten or more counts. The DNA for the CDR3 is TGTGCCAGCAATCCAAATCGGGACGAGCAGTACTTC. This codes for CASNPNRDEQYF. This chain uses TRBV28 with TRBJ2-7; D is unclear. The CDR3 has 12 residues. CDR1 is MDHEN, CDR2 SYDVKM, per germline. The V gene lost 7 bases and the J gene lost 5 bases, with 12 bases spanning the gap.

In this sample, this clonotype turned up a few times. The chain carries TRBV14 and TRBJ2-2; the D is unclear. Trimming removed 1 base at V and 6 bases at J, with 9 bases between. This CDR3 contains 14 residues. CDR1 and CDR2 (germline): SGHDN, FVKESK. The CDR3 DNA sequence: TGTGCCAGCAGCCAAGTAGTTAGTTCCGGGGAGCTGTTTTTT. Translated, it gives CASSQVVSSGELFF.

This clonotype has at least ten counts. The chain is built from TRBV5-1 and TRBJ2-1; D perhaps matches TRBD2 (6 bases). CDR1 SGHRS and CDR2 YFSETQ come from the germline V gene. This CDR3 is built from 15 residues. Trimming left V 0 bases short and J 10 bases short, with 17 bases between. The CDR3 protein is CASSLARDSSGEQFF. Written as DNA, the CDR3 is TGCGCCAGCAGCTTGGCCAGGGACTCCTCAGGGGAGCAGTTCTTC.

V usage is TRBV12-3 or TRBV12-4 and J usage is TRBJ2-3; possibly TRBD1 or TRBD2 for D (5 bases each). V was shortened by 8 bases and J by 0 bases, with 12 bases between the two germline ends. The CDR3 covers 14 residues. The CDR3 DNA follows: TGTGCCAGCGCCTTGGGGGACAGCACAGATACGCAGTATTTT. This translates into CASALGDSTDTQYF.

This clonotype has a count of ten or more. The V and J genes are TRBV15 and TRBJ2-3, with 7 bases that match TRBD1. V trimming: 1 base; J trimming: 7 bases; junction bases outside the gene matches: 11. Germline V gene sequence: CDR1 LNHNV, CDR2 YYDKDF (reference sequence). The CDR3 is 16 amino acids. The CDR3 DNA is TGTGCCACCAGCAGAGTAGCTGGGACAGTCGGAAATACGCAGTATTTT. Amino acid sequence: CATSRVAGTVGNTQYF.